Listed here is a single T cell receptor beta chain. Its antigen target is currently unknown. Within one base of it there is no much larger clone, and no base qualities were kept. The library relied on the immunoSEQ multiplex PCR assay. For the multiplex PCR, a mixture combining 60 forward primers for TCR Vbeta segments and 13 reverse primers for TCR Jbeta segments was used. The CDR3 region of rearranged TCR beta genes was amplified from genomic DNA by a multiplex PCR assay. The amplified TCR beta libraries were sequenced on the Illumina HiSeq System as 87-base-pair reads. Regarding the original processing steps: A later analysis counted 65 million to 90 million unique TCR beta chains across the 650 to 700 repertoires, and 10 million to 11 million of these chains were shared by at least two donors. A nearest-neighbor algorithm error-corrected the raw reads and collapsed the reads into unique sequences, merging closely related sequences to remove PCR and sequencing errors. To assign V, D and J gene segments, CDR3 sequences were aligned to IMGT reference sequences. For a sequence to be retained, a match of at least six nucleotides to both a V gene segment and a J gene segment was required. Rearrangements were classified as productive when the CDR3 lacked stop codons and remained in frame with V and J, and all other rearrangements were classified as non-productive. CDR3 was defined by IMGT convention, running from the second conserved V-encoded cysteine to the conserved J-encoded phenylalanine. The earlier analysis of 587 of the donors excluded sequences that lacked an unambiguous match to a single V gene segment. In an earlier analysis of about 590 of the donors, a V segment was called functional when productive rearrangements were above 56.7%, and segregating when the standard deviation between donors exceeded 5%. A statistical classification framework was built for diagnosing cytomegalovirus status from the catalog of TCR beta chain sequences. V and J gene assignment, in a later analysis, came from comparing TCR nucleotide sequences with IMGT/GENE-DB human TR gene sequences. A later analysis assigned CDR3 sequences and most-parsimonious VDJ recombination scenarios with the TCRdist pipeline. In a later analysis, each TCR beta chain was defined by its CDR3 amino acid sequence together with its V-gene family, and reads lacking a unique V-gene family were excluded. To address suspected cross-contamination and a sequencing artifact, a later analysis removed around 590 highly shared, low-generation-probability nucleotide sequences. A later analysis calculated a clonal expansion index for each public chain from normalized within-repertoire ranks of inferred template counts. In a later analysis, generation probabilities were computed using a VDJ recombination model fitted to out-of-frame rearrangements, and the results were checked against IGoR. In a later analysis, TCR-TCR, TCR-HLA and TCR-CMV co-occurrence was scored with hypergeometric tests, and a repertoire-size bias correction was applied to TCR pairs. In a later analysis, false discovery rates were estimated by permuting HLA or CMV assignments 20 times. In a later analysis, co-occurring TCRs were grouped with DBSCAN, and TCRdist sequence similarity was added when clustering was performed within HLA-allele-positive subsets. Repertoires with fewer than 30,000 or more than 120,000 public chains were left out of co-occurrence clustering, as were a handful of repertoires with anomalous nucleotide sharing. The table was pulled from immuneACCESS by TCRdb, which kept in-frame rearrangements only. Such tables lose some clones; where checked, under half of the loss comes from unresolved V genes, and the rest has no known cause. D and trimming were read from the DNA, whereas the V and J calls and clone size are those reported in that table. The sample table holds 220,000 or so clones, of which approximately 78% were seen once. The ten largest clones add up to less than 3% of the sample.

The record originates from a study of cytomegalovirus exposure and HLA in healthy donors (dated by TCRdb to 2016 to 2017). Concerning the study at large: In an earlier analysis of fewer than 750 of the donors, roughly 300 Gb of sequence data and 117 million unique TCR beta sequences from about 180 million T cells were reported. An early release that covered roughly 600 HLA-typed donors contained about 300 gigabases of sequencing data and 75 million to 100 million unique TCR sequences. Of the roughly 400 genotyped donors, around 81% fell in the genetic ancestry cluster associated with self-reported Caucasian donors. The study was designed to test whether signatures of past pathogen exposure could be identified by cataloging public T cell receptors. Using immunosequencing, the study profiled T cell repertoires from around 680 subjects and related those repertoires to cytomegalovirus serostatus. Along with the roughly 700-subject first cohort, a separate validation cohort of over a hundred different subjects was used. The study combined high-throughput TCR immunosequencing, statistical association of individual TCRs with disease status, and machine learning to predict cytomegalovirus infection status. A later analysis re-analyzed previously published TCR beta repertoires from about 730 donors and added high-resolution HLA genotyping to study TCR occurrence patterns. In the later analysis, no new phenotypic data were used to find candidate immune exposures; instead, reliance was placed on TCR beta sequences and their occurrence across donors. An earlier analysis of several hundred of the donors used high-throughput TCR beta sequencing to judge whether each TCR beta V gene segment behaved as functional or pseudogenic. Donor age, sex, ethnicity and CMV serostatus were compiled together with the repertoire data. In a later genetic analysis, genome-wide SNP genotypes for about three fifths of the 666 donors were used, and that subset was treated as a discovery cohort. Every discovery cohort repertoire had been produced on one sequencing platform. HLA typing included class I and class II loci at four-digit resolution. The number of typed donors differed by locus: roughly 620-640 for A, B, C, DRB1 and DQB1; 500 to 550 for DQA1; 606 for DPA1; and some 450 for DPB1. Roughly 5 DR-DQ haplotypes were handled as single units for association and clustering because linkage in the cohort was strong. Among around 400 genotyped donors of the cohort, an average of around 250,000 unique TCR beta nucleotide sequences was sequenced per donor, of which about 19% were non-productive.

In total, 666 healthy bone marrow donors made up the cohort. All cohort members were sampled while nominally healthy, although unrecorded immune exposures were likely present. The donor tested CMV seronegative and was one of the 352 seronegative cohort members. Each donor provided a peripheral blood sample, and peripheral blood mononuclear cells were used for TCR beta sequencing. Genomic DNA was extracted from the blood cell samples with the Qiagen DNeasy Blood Extraction Kit. CDR1 and CDR2 (SGHVS, FQNEAQ) derive from the germline V gene. At the junction V is shortened by 2 bases and J by 3 bases; bases outside the gene matches: 3. Taken from cysteine to phenylalanine, the CDR3 has 14 residues. Only the CDR3 part of the read is kept: 42 bases, read in frame from the first base. Broad study findings and their caveats: Correlated functional status among segregating V segments might be attributable to linkage disequilibrium, but an unknown experimental factor could not be ruled out. Compared with the roughly 700-donor mean, donors in an Asian-associated ancestry cluster had fewer N-insertions in productive TCRs, according to a later genetic analysis. Only TCR beta chains were sequenced in this cohort, and the absence of alpha or paired-chain data limited detectable features. Because counts were too low, approximately 18 rarely observed V segments, including chromosome 9 orphons, were excluded from the earlier analysis of roughly 580 of the donors. Because HLA typing was missing for some donors at each locus, association tests included only the typed subset. In a later genetic analysis, a missense DCLRE1C variant was associated with V-gene and J-gene trimming of TCR beta chains, and the association was replicated in an independent cohort. According to a later analysis, TCR association rates differed among HLA loci, with DRB1 alleles showing the most associated TCRs and HLA-C alleles showing the fewest. According to a later analysis, parvovirus B19, influenza, CMV and Epstein-Barr virus appeared linked to several top co-occurrence clusters. A further reported finding was that TCR beta sequences accurately predicted the HLA-A and HLA-B alleles for most subjects in the first cohort. The study listed 150 to 200 TCR beta chains as associated with cytomegalovirus. When HLA alleles, especially DR and DQ, strongly co-occurred, attributing TCR associations to individual alleles was difficult. Broadly in line with IMGT annotations, most TCR beta V segments showed up in productive rearrangements about 87% or about 30% of the time in an earlier analysis of 450 to 750 of the donors. For the cohort, immune exposure information was limited to CMV serostatus. A later analysis found that HLA-associated TCR beta chains were more clonally expanded and had lower generation probabilities than equally common non-associated chains. In vitro tests confirmed that a few of the cytomegalovirus-associated TCR beta chains recognize cytomegalovirus antigens. Roughly uniform sequencing depth across donors was assumed in presence/absence analyses, although this assumption may not hold. While some public TCRs were present in many individuals, most TCR sequences turned up only very rarely across donors. In a later analysis, most CMV-associated TCR beta chains were found to appear HLA-restricted, with HLA associations seemingly driven largely by CMV exposure. The authors suggested that the approach could potentially be extended to other disease states and immunological phenotypes. The classifier was reported to diagnose cytomegalovirus status with high specificity and sensitivity in both the original and validation cohorts. A cluster of highly shared sequence variants was judged likely to be a technical artifact of the sequencing pipeline. Specific HLA alleles were associated with 15,000 to 20,000 TCR beta sequences at a false discovery rate of 0.05 in a later analysis. Because the 87-base-pair reads could not distinguish some IMGT-functional V segments, including TRBV6-2 and TRBV6-3, those segments were excluded.

The chain links TRBV7-8 with TRBJ2-7, with 8 bases matching TRBD1. This receptor was obtained from a woman aged 35 to 49 in good health and CMV-seronegative. The specimen sequenced was PBMCs. The DNA sequence is TGTGCCAGCAGCTTAACAGACAGGGGCTACGAGCAGTACTTC. Its coded protein is CASSLTDRGYEQYF.